This T cell receptor (beta chain) was sequenced in a study of cytomegalovirus exposure and HLA in healthy donors. In the case of this clone: The antigen is unknown. At one end the junction does not follow the germline gene, possibly because of a read error.

Points from the study as a whole: Beyond CMV serostatus, there was no information to go on about immune exposure. The HLA-A and HLA-B alleles of most subjects were reportedly predicted accurately from TCR beta sequences. With later analysis, a missense DCLRE1C variant became linked to TCR beta V- and J-gene trimming. Cytomegalovirus-associated TCR beta chains were listed, numbering more than 150.

Researchers ran the PCR with 60 Vbeta and 13 Jbeta primers. TCRdb keeps only in-frame clones here, not all; method: immunoSEQ multiplex PCR. The sample has about 150,000 clones; more than 75% are singletons. The sample taken for sequencing was PBMCs. This receptor was taken from a man under 40 in good health and CMV-seropositive.

The CDR3 DNA reads as TGTGCCAGCGGGGGGGGAGTTGGACAGATATTT. It translates to CASGGGVGQIF. The V and J genes are TRBV27 and TRBJ1-1; a weak D match, TRBD1 (6 bases). This CDR3 comprises 11 residues. CDR1 is MNHEY and CDR2 is SMNVEV in the germline V gene (reference sequence).